This paragraph covers one TCR beta chain sequence. The data originate from a study of blood T cell repertoires in COVID-19. On the study more broadly: Material from acute and convalescent COVID-19 was sourced from the United States, Italy and Spain. Sample material is recorded as cDNA or gDNA derived from T cells, B-cell-depleted T cells, or PBMCs.

Original data processing: Reference gene primer amplification yielded estimated nucleated cell counts. Profiled with immunoSEQ multiplex PCR; TCRdb holds only in-frame clones, not every one. The DNA was the basis for D and trimming; V, J and clone size are from that table. The sample contains 200,000 to 300,000 clones, 84% of which appear only once. The TCR sequence derives from a man between 45 and 60 years old with acute or convalescent COVID-19. The source material was peripheral blood.

DNA for the CDR3: TGTGCCAGCAGCTTAATTCGCGTCGAGACCCAGTACTTC. Encoded protein: CASSLIRVETQYF. The V and J genes are TRBV7-8 and TRBJ2-5, with unresolved D. V was cut by 2 bases and J by 5 bases, with 9 bases left in between. This CDR3 contains 13 residues. Germline V gene sequence: CDR1 SGHVS, CDR2 FQNEAQ.